The rows below give T cell receptor beta chains drawn from one sample of a study of blood T cells in healthy people across ages. TCRdb fed the 5' RACE reads into MiXCR, producing one record per CDR3 protein. The data contain 1.5 million to 2 million distinct CDR3 sequences, approximately 28% of them singletons. The sequencing sample was made of blood. Receptor source: a woman aged 30 to 39 in good health. Each CDR3 is given with its conserved first and last residue. A D gene is named only where the DNA matches it firmly.

j_gene | d_gene | v_gene | CDR3aa
TRBJ2-4 | TRBD1 | TRBV19 | CASSIVRRQGDIQYF
TRBJ1-1 | . | TRBV5-1 | CASSLESSVDTEAFF
TRBJ2-3 | . | TRBV15 | CATSREAPYTQYF
TRBJ2-1 | TRBD1 | TRBV19 | CASSRQGVNEQFF
TRBJ1-1 | . | TRBV29-1 | CSVTRGNTEAFF
TRBJ2-7 | TRBD2 | TRBV12-3/TRBV12-4 | CASSSRRLAGGYEQYF
TRBJ1-1 | . | TRBV6-1 | CASSVRDNAFF
TRBJ2-5 | TRBD2 | TRBV29-1 | CSGSGRQETQYF
TRBJ1-2 | TRBD1 | TRBV24-1 | CATNTHDRGPKDYGHTF
TRBJ1-2 | TRBD1 | TRBV10-3 | CAIRPGQGASENYGYTF
TRBJ2-4 | . | TRBV5-1 | CASSERGRRAGDIQYF
TRBJ2-1 | TRBD1 | TRBV5-4 | CASSGDRVPEQFF
TRBJ2-7 | . | TRBV20-1 | CSASGIHSYEQYF
TRBJ2-2 | . | TRBV24-1 | CATRFQDNGELFF
TRBJ2-5 | TRBD2 | TRBV12-3/TRBV12-4 | CASTRGTSGIILETQYF
TRBJ2-1 | TRBD2 | TRBV27 | CASSLFSSGDNEQFF
TRBJ2-1 | TRBD2 | TRBV5-1 | CASSLVWRGTSYNEQFF
TRBJ2-7 | . | TRBV11-2 | CASSIRSSSYEQYF
TRBJ1-2 | . | TRBV6-5 | CASKDTHYGYTF
TRBJ2-1 | . | TRBV20-1 | CSAETAVSSYNEQFF
TRBJ1-2 | . | TRBV20-1 | CSARGREIAYGYTF
TRBJ2-7 | . | TRBV19 | CASSTQQGTDEQYF
TRBJ2-7 | . | TRBV11-2 | CASSLARVGGEQYF
TRBJ2-5 | TRBD2 | TRBV7-2 | CASSFYGELAGETQYF
TRBJ1-5 | . | TRBV4-2 | CASSQETRSNQPQHF
TRBJ2-7 | TRBD2 | TRBV29-1 | CSGGRADEQYF
TRBJ2-3 | . | TRBV6-2/TRBV6-3 | CASRLPPTDTQYF
TRBJ2-3 | TRBD2 | TRBV5-5 | CASSMGLAGGTDTQYF
TRBJ1-1 | . | TRBV6-5 | CASSGRRDWDTEAFF
. | TRBD2 | TRBV5-1 | CASSLGAGTDEQYF
TRBJ2-1 | . | TRBV12-3/TRBV12-4 | CASSFGMGLSYNEQFF
TRBJ2-1 | . | TRBV5-1 | CASSLAWDGGNEQFF
TRBJ2-2 | . | TRBV4-2 | CASSQGLGGGPGGELFF
TRBJ2-5 | . | TRBV7-2 | CASSLSSGMKTQYF
TRBJ2-3 | . | TRBV7-9 | CASSLGGGRSTDTQYF
TRBJ1-2 | TRBD1 | TRBV10-2 | CASQGQHYGYTF
TRBJ2-7 | . | TRBV7-2 | CASGGKYEQYF